Listed below are T cell receptor beta chains from one sample, sequenced in a study of PD-L1 blockade in urothelial cancer. Method: immunoSEQ multiplex PCR; TCRdb's copy keeps in-frame clones and lacks some. Of about 84,000 clones in the sample, 82% are singletons; the top ten hold over 7.5%. The sample here was PBMCs, taken around atezolizumab (anti-PD-L1) treatment. The source of these receptors is a man between 65 and 85 years old with urothelial cancer. Each CDR3 is given with its conserved first and last residue. Fields, in order: V gene, CDR3 length, D gene, clone size, J gene, CDR3 protein, CDR3 DNA. D genes are given only for firm matches. Clone size, where shown, is once, few, many, or a class for clones that have expanded.

TRBV7-2,14,TRBD1,-,TRBJ1-1,CASRPTGSNTEAFF,TGTGCCAGCAGACCGACAGGGTCGAACACTGAAGCTTTCTTT
TRBV6-5,16,-,-,TRBJ1-6,CASSYSATVNNSPLHF,TGTGCCAGCAGTTACTCGGCGACTGTGAATAATTCACCCCTCCACTTT
TRBV11-3,15,-,-,TRBJ2-1,CASSLGTRTYNEQFF,TGTGCCAGCAGCTTAGGCACTAGGACCTACAATGAGCAGTTCTTC
TRBV19,14,-,-,TRBJ2-1,CASNDLGGYNEQFF,TGTGCCAGTAATGATCTAGGGGGTTACAATGAGCAGTTCTTC
TRBV27,12,-,-,TRBJ1-2,CASIDRNYGYTF,TGTGCCAGCATCGACAGGAACTATGGCTACACCTTC
TRBV2,15,-,-,TRBJ2-7,CASSRDTGYSYEQYF,TGTGCCAGCAGTCGGGACACCGGTTACTCCTACGAGCAGTACTTC
TRBV6-5,14,-,-,TRBJ2-5,CASSSHSRQETQYF,TGTGCCAGCAGTTCGCACAGCCGACAAGAGACCCAGTACTTC
TRBV18,15,-,-,TRBJ2-2,CASSPFESNTGELFF,TGTGCCAGCTCACCATTTGAGTCGAACACCGGGGAGCTGTTTTTT
TRBV7-7,15,-,-,TRBJ2-5,CASSLASAPQETQYF,TGTGCCAGCAGCTTAGCGAGTGCCCCTCAAGAGACCCAGTACTTC
TRBV28,14,TRBD2,-,TRBJ2-1,CASSLAGGRYEQFF,TGTGCCAGCTCTCTAGCGGGAGGGCGGTATGAGCAGTTCTTC
TRBV29-1,14,TRBD2,-,TRBJ2-2,CSVEAASGAGELFF,TGCAGCGTTGAAGCTGCTAGCGGGGCCGGGGAGCTGTTTTTT
TRBV11-2,15,TRBD2,-,TRBJ2-1,CASSLAGESYNEQFF,TGTGCCAGCAGCTTGGCGGGGGAGTCCTACAATGAGCAGTTCTTC
TRBV6-1,13,-,few,TRBJ1-5,CASSSTSYQPQHF,TGTGCCAGCAGTTCAACATCTTATCAGCCCCAGCATTTT
TRBV11-2,16,-,-,TRBJ1-2,CASSPISGIFLYGYTF,TGTGCCAGCAGCCCCATCTCGGGGATTTTCCTCTATGGCTACACCTTC
TRBV6-1,13,TRBD1,-,TRBJ1-1,CASSEADRVEAFF,TGTGCCAGCAGTGAAGCGGACAGGGTCGAAGCTTTCTTT
TRBV6-6,16,TRBD1,-,TRBJ2-7,CASSIRRDRVTYEQYF,TGTGCCAGCAGTATACGCAGGGACAGGGTCACCTACGAGCAGTACTTC
TRBV7-2,13,TRBD2,once,TRBJ2-3,CASRRGLGMRQYF,TGTGCCAGCAGACGGGGACTAGGTATGAGGCAGTATTTT
TRBV11-2,16,-,-,TRBJ2-6,CASSLEGRAGANVLTF,TGTGCCAGCAGCTTAGAAGGCAGGGCGGGGGCCAACGTCCTGACTTTC
TRBV9,15,TRBD2,-,TRBJ2-3,CASSVGLAGGPAQYF,TGTGCCAGCAGCGTAGGGCTAGCGGGAGGGCCTGCGCAGTATTTT
TRBV4-2,17,TRBD2,-,TRBJ2-2,CASSLGTSGVGTGELFF,TGTGCCAGCAGCCTCGGGACTAGCGGGGTGGGTACCGGGGAGCTGTTTTTT
TRBV2,13,TRBD1,-,TRBJ1-2,CASSGLYRGGSTF,TGTGCCAGCAGCGGCCTTTACAGGGGTGGGAGCACCTTC
TRBV4-2,14,TRBD1,-,TRBJ2-1,CASSLGTGVNEQFF,TGTGCCAGCAGCCTCGGGACAGGGGTCAATGAGCAGTTCTTC
TRBV7-2,15,TRBD2,-,TRBJ2-5,CASSLGLAEQETQYF,TGTGCCAGCAGTTTGGGGCTAGCGGAGCAAGAGACCCAGTACTTC
TRBV6-1,14,-,-,TRBJ2-5,CASSGGEEGETQYF,TGTGCCAGCAGTGGAGGAGAGGAAGGAGAGACCCAGTACTTC
TRBV7-2,13,-,-,TRBJ2-7,CASSLGRQDEQYF,TGTGCCAGCAGCTTAGGGAGGCAGGACGAGCAGTACTTC
TRBV19,17,TRBD2,-,TRBJ2-2,CASNKPSASGRTGELFF,TGTGCCAGTAACAAACCCTCTGCTAGCGGGAGAACCGGGGAGCTGTTTTTT
TRBV2,15,-,-,TRBJ2-5,CASNRQGILGETQYF,TGTGCCAGCAATCGGCAGGGGATTTTAGGGGAGACCCAGTACTTC
TRBV25-1,14,TRBD1,many,TRBJ1-6,CASSRGTGGSPLHF,TGTGCCAGCAGTAGAGGGACAGGTGGTTCACCCCTCCACTTT
TRBV11-1,15,TRBD1,few,TRBJ2-3,CASQARDRSTDTQYF,TGTGCCAGCCAAGCCCGGGACAGGAGCACAGATACGCAGTATTTT
TRBV7-2,16,TRBD1,-,TRBJ2-1,CASSSRGTGSYNEQFF,TGTGCCAGCAGCTCAAGGGGGACAGGGTCTTACAATGAGCAGTTCTTC
TRBV6-5,15,TRBD1,-,TRBJ1-6,CASSYAETGHSPLHF,TGTGCCAGCAGTTACGCCGAGACAGGGCATTCACCCCTCCACTTT
TRBV6-1,14,-,-,TRBJ2-3,CASTPVSGTDTQYF,TGTGCCAGCACACCGGTGTCGGGCACAGATACGCAGTATTTT
TRBV27,15,TRBD1,-,TRBJ2-3,CASSLKQGDVDTQYF,TGTGCCAGCAGTTTAAAACAGGGGGACGTAGATACGCAGTATTTT
TRBV7-2,15,TRBD1,once,TRBJ1-5,CASSSTGGLNQPQHF,TGTGCCAGCAGCTCAACAGGGGGTCTCAATCAGCCCCAGCATTTT
TRBV6-5,16,-,-,TRBJ2-1,CASSYMRDRSGNEQFF,TGTGCCAGCAGTTACATGCGGGACAGAAGTGGCAATGAGCAGTTCTTC
TRBV15,15,TRBD1,-,TRBJ2-5,CATLPGQGVRETQYF,TGTGCCACCCTTCCTGGACAGGGAGTAAGAGAGACCCAGTACTTC
TRBV5-4,15,TRBD2,once,TRBJ2-5,CASSPTSGGEETQYF,TGTGCCAGCAGCCCGACTAGCGGGGGGGAAGAGACCCAGTACTTC
TRBV29-1,14,-,few,TRBJ2-7,CSVRGGRRSYEQYF,TGCAGCGTTCGGGGTGGACGCCGATCCTACGAGCAGTACTTC
TRBV2,15,TRBD1,-,TRBJ2-5,CASSEKGRGRETQYF,TGTGCCAGCAGTGAAAAGGGCAGGGGGCGAGAGACCCAGTACTTC
TRBV5-6,13,-,-,TRBJ2-2,CASSGPSGGELFF,TGTGCCAGCAGCGGGCCGAGTGGCGGGGAGCTGTTTTTT
TRBV5-6,13,-,-,TRBJ1-2,CASSLAGMGGYTF,TGTGCCAGCAGCTTGGCAGGGATGGGGGGCTACACCTTC
TRBV7-2,13,TRBD1,few,TRBJ2-7,CASSRTGGYEQYF,TGTGCCAGCAGCCGGACAGGGGGCTACGAGCAGTACTTC
TRBV11-1,13,-,-,TRBJ2-1,CASSLGFEDEQFF,TGTGCCAGCAGCTTAGGTTTCGAGGATGAGCAGTTCTTC
TRBV30,11,TRBD1,few,TRBJ2-1,CAWRGQGLQFF,TGTGCCTGGAGAGGACAGGGTCTTCAGTTCTTC
TRBV6-6,15,TRBD1,-,TRBJ1-6,CASSPSDRGNSPLHF,TGTGCCAGCAGTCCCAGTGACAGGGGTAATTCACCCCTCCACTTT
TRBV29-1,11,-,-,TRBJ2-1,CSVEVGGLQFF,TGCAGCGTTGAAGTAGGGGGTCTGCAGTTCTTC
TRBV28,14,-,-,TRBJ2-5,CASSLQGQKGTQYF,TGTGCCAGCAGCCTACAGGGCCAAAAGGGGACCCAGTACTTC
TRBV6-6,15,TRBD1,-,TRBJ2-7,CASSYDRGSSYEQYF,TGTGCCAGCAGTTACGACAGGGGGAGCTCCTACGAGCAGTACTTC
TRBV4-2,15,-,-,TRBJ1-4,CASSQADRVNEKLFF,TGTGCCAGCAGCCAAGCTGACAGAGTCAATGAAAAACTGTTTTTT
TRBV19,13,-,-,TRBJ2-5,CASSIGPQETQYF,TGTGCCAGTAGTATAGGGCCGCAAGAGACCCAGTACTTC
TRBV9,16,-,-,TRBJ2-1,CASSSRTVGSYNERFF,TGTGCCAGCAGCTCCCGGACTGTCGGCTCCTACAATGAGCGTTTCTTC
TRBV6-6,12,-,-,TRBJ2-7,CASSYRGYEQYF,TGTGCCAGCAGTTATAGGGGGTACGAGCAGTACTTC
TRBV7-9,12,-,-,TRBJ2-7,CASSLDSFEQYF,TGTGCCAGCAGCTTAGACAGCTTTGAGCAGTACTTC
TRBV5-6,16,TRBD1,-,TRBJ2-2,CASKTRRDRATGELFF,TGTGCCAGCAAGACGCGGCGAGACAGGGCCACCGGGGAGCTGTTTTTT
TRBV9,16,-,-,TRBJ1-6,CASSANPRGAHSPLHF,TGTGCCAGCAGCGCGAACCCCCGGGGGGCACATTCACCCCTCCACTTT